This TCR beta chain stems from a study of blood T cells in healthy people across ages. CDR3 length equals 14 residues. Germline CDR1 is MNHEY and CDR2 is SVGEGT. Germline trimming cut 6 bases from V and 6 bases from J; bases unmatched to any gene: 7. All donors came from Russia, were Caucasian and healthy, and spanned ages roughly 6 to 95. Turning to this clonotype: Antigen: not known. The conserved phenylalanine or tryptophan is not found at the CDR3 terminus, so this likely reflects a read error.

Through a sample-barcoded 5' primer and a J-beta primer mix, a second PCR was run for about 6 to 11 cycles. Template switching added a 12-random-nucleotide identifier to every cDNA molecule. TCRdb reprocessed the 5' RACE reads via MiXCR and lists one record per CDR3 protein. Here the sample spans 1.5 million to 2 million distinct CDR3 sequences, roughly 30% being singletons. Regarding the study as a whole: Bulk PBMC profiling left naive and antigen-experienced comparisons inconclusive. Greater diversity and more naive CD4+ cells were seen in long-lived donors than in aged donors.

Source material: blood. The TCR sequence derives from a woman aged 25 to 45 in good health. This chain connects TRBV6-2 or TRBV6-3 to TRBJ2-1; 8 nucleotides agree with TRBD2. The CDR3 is CASRTSGSSNEQFV. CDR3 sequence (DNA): TGTGCCAGCAGGACCAGCGGGAGTAGCAATGAGCAGTTCGTC.